This record looks at one T cell receptor beta chain sequence and its context. What it recognizes is unknown. The entry originates in a study of T-cell memory formation after mild COVID-19. From 5'RACE with constant-segment primers came TCR alpha and TCR beta cDNA libraries that carried sample barcodes and UMIs. TCRdb re-analysed the 5' RACE reads in MiXCR, keeping a single row per CDR3 protein. The table has about 260,000 distinct CDR3 sequences, 15% to 20% seen once. Study-wide findings and caveats: Some clones that responded turned up in pre-infection memory, which suggests that cross-reactive memory joined in. Whereas later expanders leaned CD4+, clones contracting day 15 to 85 showed a balanced CD4/CD8 makeup.

This CDR3 has 13 residues. Germline values: CDR1 LGHDT, CDR2 YNNKEL (reference sequence). Trimming left V 3 bases short and J 4 bases short, with 9 bases between. Sequenced input: PBMCs or a T cell subset sorted from them (not recorded which). The V call is TRBV3-1, the J call TRBJ1-1, with D possibly matching TRBD1 (5 bases). This TCR came from a man aged 18 to 30 who had mild COVID-19 (a few samples of this study predate the infection). Cell type and time point are not known. CDR3 bases: TGTGCCAGCAGCCAGGGGCGACGCACTGAAGCTTTCTTT. It is translated as CASSQGRRTEAFF. Full variable domain (rest looked up from reference TRBV3-1 and TRBJ1-1): DTAVSQTPKYLVTQMGNDKSIKCEQNLGHDTMYWYKQDSKKFLKIMFSYNNKELIINETVPNRFSPKSPDKAHLNLHINSLELGDSAVYFCASSQGRRTEAFFGQGTRLTVV.